This T cell receptor beta chain was documented in a study of T cell changes during pregnancy in multiple sclerosis (dated by TCRdb to between 2019 and 2020). Study-level background: Changes in the T cell repertoire over the course of pregnancy were examined in this study in women with multiple sclerosis.

The library was made by the immunoSEQ multiplex PCR assay. Imported from immuneACCESS, the table was reduced by TCRdb to in-frame sequences with V and J called. These copies leave out some clones; in studies compared against another copy, an unresolved V gene accounts for under half, and the cause of the remainder is not known. Present in this sample are tens of thousands of clones, about 93% of which were seen just once. Of the sample, more than 0.3% is held by the ten largest clones. The CDR3 runs 18 amino acids, cysteine and phenylalanine included. The entry retains the CDR3 DNA only, 54 bases that are in frame from base 1. The V end gives up 5 bases and the J end 5 bases, leaving 16 bases in the junction not matched to a gene. CDR1 and CDR2 (SGHAT, FQNNGV) derive from the germline V gene. In the case of this clone: Its antigen remains unidentified. Per-base qualities were not stored, and no clone one base away is much larger.

The sample consisted of CD4+ T cells from peripheral blood mononuclear cells, taken after pregnancy. The chain couples TRBV11-2 to TRBJ2-5; TRBD2 agrees with 11 junctional bases. This clonotype originated in a female donor in good health, enrolled as a control in a pregnancy study. CDR3 protein: CASSLRGVSGRGVETQYF. The DNA sequence follows: TGTGCCAGCAGCCTAAGGGGGGTTAGCGGGAGGGGTGTGGAGACCCAGTACTTC.